Listed here are 19 T cell receptor beta chains from one sample, sequenced in a study of CD8 T cells in ankylosing spondylitis. Broader study findings: Typical of ankylosing spondylitis blood, it appeared, was a TCR beta motif of under 10 highly homologous variants.

Their antigen targets remain unknown. TCRdb re-analysed the 5' RACE reads in MiXCR, keeping a single row per CDR3 protein. The data contain some 840,000 distinct CDR3 sequences, 12% of them singletons. Source material: blood, either unsorted or a sorted T cell fraction (not recorded which). These receptors were taken from a male donor with ankylosing spondylitis.

This clonotype occurred many times. V gene TRBV7-6 combines with J gene TRBJ2-2; 11 positions match TRBD1. The CDR3 totals 14 residues. CDR1 is SGHVS and CDR2 is FNYEAQ in the germline V gene. V lost 6 bases to trimming and J lost 8 bases; unmatched junction nucleotides: 5. The CDR3 reads CASREGQGAGELFF. CDR3 nucleotides: TGTGCCAGCAGGGAAGGACAGGGGGCTGGGGAGCTGTTTTTT.

This clonotype came up a few times. The rearrangement uses TRBV7-2 and TRBJ1-1; D may be TRBD1 (5 bases). The V gene's germline CDR1 is SGHTA and CDR2 FQGNSA. This CDR3 is 13 amino acids long. Between the trimmed V and J ends, which lost 5 bases and 6 bases, there was a span of 13 bases. CDR3 region: CASSPEGFSEAFF. Here the CDR3 DNA reads TGTGCCAGCAGCCCTGAGGGGTTTTCTGAAGCTTTCTTT.

In its sample, this clonotype was seen many times. The genes are TRBV20-1 and TRBJ1-2; D is perhaps TRBD1 (6 bases). The CDR3 runs to 13 residues. The ends were cut back, 6 bases at V and 5 bases at J, with 16 bases in the middle. Germline CDR1 is DFQATT and CDR2 is SNEGSKA (reference sequence). The CDR3 loop reads CSALGGQSYGYTF. CDR3 sequence (DNA): TGCAGTGCCCTGGGCGGACAGAGTTATGGCTACACCTTC.

This clonotype has a count of ten or more. V and J are TRBV29-1 and TRBJ2-2, with TRBD2 as a possible D gene (6 bases). The germline CDR1 and CDR2 sequences are SQVTM and ANQGSEA. The CDR3 runs 13 residues. V was trimmed by 7 bases and J by 7 bases, leaving 16 bases between them. Here the CDR3 DNA reads TGCAGCGCGACTAGGGGTGTGGACGGGGAGCTGTTTTTT. Amino acid sequence: CSATRGVDGELFF.

The genes are TRBV5-1 and TRBJ1-4; 9 bases map to TRBD1. This CDR3 has 15 residues. The germline V gene has CDR1 SGHRS and CDR2 YFSETQ. The junction had 4 bases not matched to a gene; V was cut back by 0 bases and J by 7 bases. As DNA, the CDR3 is TGCGCCAGCAGCTTGGCCGGGACAGGGTTTGAAAAACTGTTTTTT. Translating gives CASSLAGTGFEKLFF. Full variable domain (remainder filled in from reference TRBV5-1 and TRBJ1-4): KAGVTQTPRYLIKTRGQQVTLSCSPISGHRSVSWYQQTPGQGLQFLFEYFSETQRNKGNFPGRFSGRQFSNSRSEMNVSTLELGDSALYLCASSLAGTGFEKLFFGSGTQLSVL.

This clonotype occurred many times. The chain uses TRBV5-1 and TRBJ2-3, with D perhaps assigned TRBD1 or TRBD2 (5 bases each). This CDR3 spans 15 amino acids. Trimming took 3 bases from V and 0 from J, leaving 11 bases between them. Germline CDR1 SGHRS, CDR2 YFSETQ. The CDR3 loop reads CASSSGRTSTDTQYF. The CDR3 nucleotides read TGCGCCAGCAGCTCGGGACGGACTAGCACAGATACGCAGTATTTT.

The CDR3 DNA reads TGTGCCAGCAAGACTAGTAAGTCCTACAATGAGCAGTTCTTC. Residues: CASKTSKSYNEQFF. This sequence joins TRBV5-4 and TRBJ2-1; D may be TRBD2 (6 bases). Germline V CDR1 and CDR2: SGHNT, YYREEE (reference sequence). Trimming stripped 6 bases from V and 1 base from J, with 11 bases between. This CDR3 is built from 14 residues.

This clonotype was counted at least ten times. The rearrangement joins TRBV29-1 to TRBJ1-1; tentative D call: TRBD1 (5 bases). The germline V gene has CDR1 SQVTM and CDR2 ANQGSEA. The CDR3 length is 13 residues. V gave up 1 base and J gave up 5 bases, with 11 bases separating them. The CDR3 region is CSVEGWGGTEAFF. CDR3 nucleotide sequence: TGCAGCGTTGAAGGTTGGGGCGGAACTGAAGCTTTCTTT. Looking up the rest from reference TRBV29-1 and TRBJ1-1 gives the full variable domain: SAVISQKPSRDICQRGTSLTIQCQVDSQVTMMFWYRQQPGQSLTLIATANQGSEATYESGFVIDKFPISRPNLTFSTLTVSNMSPEDSSIYLCSVEGWGGTEAFFGQGTRLTVV.

This clonotype was found a few times. The chain joins TRBV7-9 to TRBJ1-6; maybe TRBD1 (5 bases). The V gene lost 4 bases and the J gene lost 7 bases, with 11 bases spanning the gap. CDR1 SEHNR and CDR2 FQNEAQ come from the germline V gene (reference sequence). The CDR3 totals 14 residues. CDR3: CASSSGTENSPLHF. The CDR3 DNA sequence: TGTGCCAGCAGCTCCGGGACTGAGAATTCACCCCTCCACTTT.

This sequence joins TRBV5-1 and TRBJ1-4; 9 nucleotides agree with TRBD1. This CDR3 is 17 amino acids long. The J segment lost 0 bases and the V segment lost 3 bases, leaving 6 bases of the junction unmatched. Germline loops: CDR1 SGHRS, CDR2 YFSETQ. Here the CDR3 reads CASSWGQGFATNEKLFF. The CDR3 DNA is TGCGCCAGCAGCTGGGGACAGGGTTTTGCAACTAATGAAAAACTGTTTTTT.

The chain uses TRBV20-1 and TRBJ2-5; D might be TRBD2 (6 bases). V gave up 6 bases and J gave up 1 base, with 12 bases separating them. The CDR3 has 13 residues. From germline, CDR1 is DFQATT and CDR2 SNEGSKA (reference sequence). The CDR3 spells CSAKSGSQETQYF. DNA for the CDR3: TGCAGTGCCAAAAGCGGGTCCCAAGAGACCCAGTACTTC.

This clonotype was picked up many times. V is TRBV5-1 and J is TRBJ2-2; tentatively, D is TRBD2 (5 bases). The V end lost 0 bases, the J end lost 8 bases, and 11 bases lay between the germline ends. There are 14 residues in the CDR3. Germline values: CDR1 SGHRS, CDR2 YFSETQ. DNA for the CDR3: TGCGCCAGCAGCTTGGGGACCAGAGGGGGGGAGCTGTTTTTT. Its translation is CASSLGTRGGELFF.

This clonotype was detected a few times. The chain combines TRBV5-1 with TRBJ2-2, with a weak D call TRBD2 (5 bases). The ends were cut back, 7 bases at V and 4 bases at J, with 14 bases in the middle. CDR3 size: 14 residues. CDR1 SGHRS and CDR2 YFSETQ come from the germline V gene. This CDR3 reads CASGGQLPTGELFF. In DNA form, the CDR3 reads TGCGCCAGCGGCGGGCAGCTGCCCACCGGGGAGCTGTTTTTT. Variable domain in full (rest from reference TRBV5-1 and TRBJ2-2): KAGVTQTPRYLIKTRGQQVTLSCSPISGHRSVSWYQQTPGQGLQFLFEYFSETQRNKGNFPGRFSGRQFSNSRSEMNVSTLELGDSALYLCASGGQLPTGELFFGEGSRLTVL.

This rearrangement joins TRBV20-1 to TRBJ2-7; no clear D. The CDR3 has 12 residues. Germline V gene data show CDR1 as DFQATT and CDR2 as SNEGSKA (reference sequence). V was clipped by 6 bases and J by 7 bases, with 16 bases between them. CDR3 in amino acids: CSAKDRTWEQYF. For the CDR3, the DNA is TGCAGTGCCAAAGACCGGACCTGGGAGCAGTACTTC.

The V and J genes are TRBV5-1 and TRBJ2-7; D remains unclear. The CDR3 is made up of 14 amino acids. Germline loops: CDR1 SGHRS, CDR2 YFSETQ. V shed 0 bases and J shed 7 bases, with 14 bases lying between them. CDR3 residues: CASSLDDFSREQYF. The CDR3 region has the DNA TGCGCCAGCAGCTTGGACGACTTTTCGAGGGAGCAGTACTTC.

The chain has TRBV10-2 and TRBJ1-6, with D perhaps matching TRBD1 (6 bases). CDR1 is WSHSY and CDR2 is SAAADI in the germline V gene. V lost 5 bases and J lost 5, with 10 bases in between. The CDR3 loop spans 14 amino acids. The CDR3 sequence: CASSKQGNNSPLHF. CDR3 nucleotides: TGCGCCAGCAGTAAACAGGGTAATAATTCACCCCTCCACTTT.

V and J are TRBV20-1 and TRBJ1-1; D ambiguous. V lost 1 base and J lost 10, with 16 bases in between. The CDR3 is 13 residues long. Germline V gene sequence: CDR1 DFQATT, CDR2 SNEGSKA (reference sequence). CDR3: CSARVGSNPVAFF. Written as DNA, the CDR3 is TGCAGTGCTAGAGTCGGCAGTAATCCTGTAGCTTTCTTT.

In this sample, this clonotype turned up many times. The chain has TRBV5-6 and TRBJ2-7, with D unclear. This CDR3 contains 12 residues. Trimming cost V 1 base and J 3 bases, with 5 bases left between them. CDR1 SGHDT and CDR2 YYEEEE come from the germline V gene. CDR3 nucleotide sequence: TGTGCCAGCAGCTTGAGATTCTACGAGCAGTACTTC. It specifies CASSLRFYEQYF.

This clonotype was observed a few times. The chain uses TRBV27 and TRBJ2-1, with TRBD2 matching 8 bases. CDR1 and CDR2 (germline): MNHEY, SMNVEV (reference sequence). This CDR3 has 15 residues. V gave up 7 bases and J gave up 4 bases; unmatched junction bases: 9. In nucleotides, the CDR3 is TGTGCCAGCATCAACCTAGCGGGCCCATACAATGAGCAGTTCTTC. It translates to CASINLAGPYNEQFF.